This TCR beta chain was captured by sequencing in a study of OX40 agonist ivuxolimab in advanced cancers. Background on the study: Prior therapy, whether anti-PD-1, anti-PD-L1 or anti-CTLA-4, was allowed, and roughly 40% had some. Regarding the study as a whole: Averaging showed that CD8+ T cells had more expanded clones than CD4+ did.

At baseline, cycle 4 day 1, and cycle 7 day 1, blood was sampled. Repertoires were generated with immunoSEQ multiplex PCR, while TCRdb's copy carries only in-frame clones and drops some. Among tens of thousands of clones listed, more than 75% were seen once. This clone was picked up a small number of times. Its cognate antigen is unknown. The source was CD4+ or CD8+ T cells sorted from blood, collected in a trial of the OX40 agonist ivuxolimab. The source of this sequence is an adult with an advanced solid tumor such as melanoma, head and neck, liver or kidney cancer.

DNA of the CDR3: TGTGCCAGCAGTTTTTCGGACAGGGGCGAGCAGTACTTC. This sequence encodes CASSFSDRGEQYF. This sequence joins TRBV28 and TRBJ2-7; 9 nucleotides agree with TRBD1. V lost 3 bases to trimming and J lost 6 bases; unmatched junction nucleotides: 3. This CDR3 contains 13 residues. CDR1 and CDR2 from the germline V gene are MDHEN and SYDVKM. Looking up the rest from reference TRBV28 and TRBJ2-7 gives the full variable domain: DVKVTQSSRYLVKRTGEKVFLECVQDMDHENMFWYRQDPGLGLRLIYFSYDVKMKEKGDIPEGYSVSREKKERFSLILESASTNQTSMYLCASSFSDRGEQYFGPGTRLTVT.